This entry lists 6 T cell receptor beta chains sequenced from one sample in a study of T cells in Graves' hyperthyroidism and ophthalmopathy. From RNA transcripts, TCR beta CDR3 regions were amplified. First-round RT-PCR targeting the TCR CDR3 was performed with the HTBI primer set. TCRdb redid the calling of the multiplex PCR reads with MiXCR, one entry per CDR3 protein. The table lists under 450,000 distinct CDR3 sequences, approximately 17% of them singletons. Sequenced material: blood. These receptors came from a woman aged 30 to 39 with Graves' hyperthyroidism that later progressed to Graves' ophthalmopathy.

This clonotype was counted at least ten times. J is TRBJ2-1 and V is TRBV28; TRBD2 aligns across 10 bases. CDR1 and CDR2 from the germline V gene are MDHEN and SYDVKM. The CDR3 extends over 15 amino acids. The trim removed 2 bases at V and 11 bases at J, leaving 9 bases unmatched. CDR3 region: CASSLRWLAGDKQFF. In nucleotides, the CDR3 is TGTGCCAGCAGTTTAAGGTGGCTAGCGGGAGACAAGCAGTTCTTC.

Ten or more counts support this clonotype. V gene TRBV5-1 combines with J gene TRBJ2-3, with D tentatively TRBD2 (6 bases). Trimming shortened V by 1 base and J by 3 bases, and 12 bases separated the two germline ends. The germline V gene has CDR1 SGHRS and CDR2 YFSETQ. The CDR3 sequence is 15 residues long. The CDR3 nucleotides read TGCGCCAGCAGCTTGACCGGGAGCTTGACAGATACGCAGTATTTT. It yields the protein CASSLTGSLTDTQYF.

The J gene is TRBJ2-2, the V gene TRBV20-1, with 7 bases that match TRBD1. Germline CDR1 DFQATT, CDR2 SNEGSKA (reference sequence). The ends lost 3 bases at V and 2 bases at J; junction bases unmatched: 6. The CDR3 totals 15 residues. The CDR3 sequence is CSARTGNRNTGELFF. Written as DNA, the CDR3 is TGCAGTGCTAGGACAGGGAACCGAAACACCGGGGAGCTGTTTTTT.

The chain links TRBV30 to TRBJ1-4; no reliable D call. CDR1 and CDR2 from the germline V gene are GTSNPN and SVGIG (reference sequence). The CDR3 contains 13 residues. V lost 1 base to trimming and J lost 7 bases, with 10 bases between them. CDR3 amino acids: CAWSAALGEKLFF. The CDR3 bases are TGTGCCTGGAGTGCCGCTTTGGGTGAAAAACTGTTTTTT. The full variable domain, in which reference TRBV30 and TRBJ1-4 provide the parts outside the CDR3, is SQTIHQWPATLVQPVGSPLSLECTVEGTSNPNLYWYRQAAGRGLQLLFYSVGIGQISSEVPQNLSASRPQDRQFILSSKKLLLSDSGFYLCAWSAALGEKLFFGSGTQLSVL.

This chain connects TRBV6-1 to TRBJ1-6, with D hard to call. Trimming pared 5 bases from V and 4 bases from J, leaving 15 bases between. From germline, CDR1 is MNHNS and CDR2 SASEGT. The CDR3 runs to 16 residues. CDR3 coding DNA: TGTGCCAGCAGTTCCACTAGGGTGGGGTATAATTCACCCCTCCACTTT. Its translation: CASSSTRVGYNSPLHF.

The sample holds many counts of this clonotype. The rearrangement links TRBV12-3 or TRBV12-4 to TRBJ1-5; D possibly corresponds to TRBD1 (5 bases). The V and J ends lost 4 bases and 10 bases respectively, with 14 bases between them. The CDR3 covers 13 residues. This CDR3 is CASSSIGGEPQHF. The CDR3 coding sequence is TGTGCCAGCAGTTCCATTGGGGGAGAACCCCAGCATTTT.